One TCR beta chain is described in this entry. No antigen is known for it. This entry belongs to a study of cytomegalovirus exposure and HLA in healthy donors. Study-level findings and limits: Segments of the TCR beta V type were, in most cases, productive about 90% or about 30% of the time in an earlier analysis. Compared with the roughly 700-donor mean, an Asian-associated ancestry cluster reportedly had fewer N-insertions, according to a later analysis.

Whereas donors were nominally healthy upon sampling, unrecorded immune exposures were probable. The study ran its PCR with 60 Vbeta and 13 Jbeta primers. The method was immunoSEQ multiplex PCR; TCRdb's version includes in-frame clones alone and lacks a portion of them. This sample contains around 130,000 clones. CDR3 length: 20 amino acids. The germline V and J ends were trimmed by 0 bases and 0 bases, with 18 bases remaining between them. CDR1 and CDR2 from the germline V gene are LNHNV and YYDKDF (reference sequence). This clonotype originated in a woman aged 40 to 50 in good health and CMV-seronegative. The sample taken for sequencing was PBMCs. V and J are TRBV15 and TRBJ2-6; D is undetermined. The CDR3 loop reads CATSRDWSVVPSSGANVLTF. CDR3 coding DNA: TGTGCCACCAGCAGAGATTGGTCCGTCGTACCCAGCTCTGGGGCCAACGTCCTGACTTTC.